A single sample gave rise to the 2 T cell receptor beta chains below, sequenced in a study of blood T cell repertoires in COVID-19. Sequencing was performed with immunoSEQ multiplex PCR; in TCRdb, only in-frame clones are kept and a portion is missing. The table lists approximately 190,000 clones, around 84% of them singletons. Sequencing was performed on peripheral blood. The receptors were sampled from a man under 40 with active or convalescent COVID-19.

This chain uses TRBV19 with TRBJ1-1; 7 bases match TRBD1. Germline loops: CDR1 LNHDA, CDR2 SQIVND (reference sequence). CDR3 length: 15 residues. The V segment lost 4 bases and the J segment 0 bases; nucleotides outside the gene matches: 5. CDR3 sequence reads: CASSNLGQMNTEAFF. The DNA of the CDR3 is TGTGCCAGTAGTAACCTGGGACAGATGAACACTGAAGCTTTCTTT.

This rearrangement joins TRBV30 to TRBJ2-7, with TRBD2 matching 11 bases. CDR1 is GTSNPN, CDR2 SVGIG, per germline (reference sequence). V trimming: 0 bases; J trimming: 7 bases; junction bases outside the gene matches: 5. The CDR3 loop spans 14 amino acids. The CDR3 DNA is TGTGCCTGGAGTGTTACTAGCGGGAGTGTGGAGCAGTACTTC. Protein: CAWSVTSGSVEQYF.